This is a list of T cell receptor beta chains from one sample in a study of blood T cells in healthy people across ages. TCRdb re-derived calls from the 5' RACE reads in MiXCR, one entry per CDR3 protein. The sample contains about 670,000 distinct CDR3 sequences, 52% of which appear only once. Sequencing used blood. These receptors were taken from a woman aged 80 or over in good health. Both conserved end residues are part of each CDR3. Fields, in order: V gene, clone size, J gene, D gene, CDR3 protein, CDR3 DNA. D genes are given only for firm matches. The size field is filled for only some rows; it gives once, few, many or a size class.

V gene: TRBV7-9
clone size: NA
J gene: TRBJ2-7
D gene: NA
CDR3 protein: CASSFWKVSSYEQYF
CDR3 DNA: TGTGCCAGCAGCTTCTGGAAAGTCAGCTCCTACGAGCAGTACTTC

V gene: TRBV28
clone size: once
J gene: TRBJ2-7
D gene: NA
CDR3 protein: CASRYAGAGVPYEQYF
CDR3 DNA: TGTGCCAGCAGATACGCCGGGGCAGGGGTCCCCTACGAGCAGTACTTC

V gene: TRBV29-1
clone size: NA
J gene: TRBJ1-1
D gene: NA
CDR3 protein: CGGGVDTEAFF
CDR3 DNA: TGCGGCGGGGGTGTAGACACTGAAGCTTTCTTT

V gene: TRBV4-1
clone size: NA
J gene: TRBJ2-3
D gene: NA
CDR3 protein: CASSQDPLGGPSTDTQYF
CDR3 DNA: TGCGCCAGCAGCCAAGACCCCTTGGGGGGGCCTAGCACAGATACGCAGTATTTT

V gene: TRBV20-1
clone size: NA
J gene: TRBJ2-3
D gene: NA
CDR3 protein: CSARDRPGADTQYF
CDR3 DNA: TGCAGTGCTAGAGATAGGCCGGGAGCGGATACGCAGTATTTT

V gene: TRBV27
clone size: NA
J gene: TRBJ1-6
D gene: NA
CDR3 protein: CASSPNTGFYSPLHF
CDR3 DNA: TGTGCCAGCAGTCCGAACACAGGGTTTTATTCACCCCTCCACTTT

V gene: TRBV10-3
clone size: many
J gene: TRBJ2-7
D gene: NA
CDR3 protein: CAISDTYEQYF
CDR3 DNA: TGTGCCATCAGTGACACTTACGAGCAGTACTTC

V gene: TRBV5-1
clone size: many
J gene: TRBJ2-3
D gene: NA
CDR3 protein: CASSPLGSPDTQYF
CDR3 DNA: TGCGCCAGCTCACCGTTGGGGAGCCCAGATACGCAGTATTTT

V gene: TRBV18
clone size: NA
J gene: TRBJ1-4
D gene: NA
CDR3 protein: CASRSGQRNEKLFF
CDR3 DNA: TGTGCCAGCCGGTCCGGACAGCGTAATGAAAAACTGTTTTTT

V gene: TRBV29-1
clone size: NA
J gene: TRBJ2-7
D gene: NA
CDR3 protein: CSVELSSYEQYF
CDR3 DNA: TGCAGCGTTGAACTTTCCTCCTACGAGCAGTACTTC

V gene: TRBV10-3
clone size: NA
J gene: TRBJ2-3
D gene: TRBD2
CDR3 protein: CAISPTSGGAGDTQYF
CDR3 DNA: TGTGCCATCAGCCCGACTAGCGGGGGGGCCGGGGATACGCAGTATTTT

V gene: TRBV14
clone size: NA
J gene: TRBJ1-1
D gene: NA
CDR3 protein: CASSQDGRRTANTEAFF
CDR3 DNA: TGTGCCAGCAGCCAAGATGGGAGGAGAACAGCAAACACTGAAGCTTTCTTT

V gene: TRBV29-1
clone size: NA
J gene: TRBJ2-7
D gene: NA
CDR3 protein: CSVRRANYEQYF
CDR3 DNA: TGCAGCGTGCGCAGGGCGAACTACGAGCAGTACTTC

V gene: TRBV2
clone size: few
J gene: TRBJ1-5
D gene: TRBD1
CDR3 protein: CASSEEGQGGQPQHF
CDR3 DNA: TGTGCCAGCAGTGAAGAAGGGCAGGGGGGTCAGCCCCAGCATTTT

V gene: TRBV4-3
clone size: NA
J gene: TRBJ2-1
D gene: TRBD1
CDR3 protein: CASSQRDRVPHEQFF
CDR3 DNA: TGCGCCAGCAGCCAGAGGGACAGGGTTCCTCATGAGCAGTTCTTC

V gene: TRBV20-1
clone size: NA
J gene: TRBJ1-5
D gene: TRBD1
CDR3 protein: CSARTHTGVYSNQPQHF
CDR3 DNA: TGCAGTGCTAGAACCCATACAGGGGTATATAGCAATCAGCCCCAGCATTTT